This entry concerns a single TCR beta chain. Its antigen is not yet known. There are no base qualities to consult, and no much larger clone falls within one base. The CDR3 regions of human TCRbeta chains were analyzed by immunosequencing. The source study handled its data this way. Repertoire TCRs were checked for matches against a reference library of SARS-CoV-2-specific TCRs that had been generated using the MIRA antigen-specificity platform. Breadth meant the fraction of unique TCRs that were SARS-CoV-2-associated, whereas depth meant the fraction of total T cells that were SARS-CoV-2-associated. Using the MIRA data, each spike-specific TCR was assigned both to the spike region to which the TCR was reactive and to a CD4 or CD8 class. Log10-transformed breadth and depth values were compared by one-way ANOVA with Sidak's multiple comparisons tests. This is the immuneACCESS table as TCRdb keeps it, with only in-frame sequences that have V and J called. A part of the clones is gone; compared with another copy, unresolved V genes explain less than half, and the rest is unexplained. V, J and clone size are those of that table, while D and trimming were read from the DNA. The sample table contains about 85,000 clones; only one count was recorded for 85% of them. The ten largest clonotypes hold more than 3.5% of the sample.

The sample is drawn from a study of T cell responses to AZD1222 COVID-19 vaccine (dated by TCRdb to 2020 to 2023). Concerning the study at large: A total of 230 to 250 trial participants underwent TCR sequencing, of whom nearly 210 had received two doses of AZD1222 and 26 had received two doses of the MenACWY control vaccine. Trial participants were enrolled by age into subgroups of 18-55, 56-69 and 70-plus years, and roughly 160, 29 and 62 TCR-sequenced participants, respectively, were included in these subgroups.

General study outcomes and caveats: Conclusions about previously exposed vaccinees are limited because only six or seven AZD1222 recipients were SARS-CoV-2 seropositive at baseline. A significant rise in spike-specific TCR breadth and depth was observed after two AZD1222 doses relative to day 0 and relative to MenACWY recipients. Vaccine-associated CD4 TCRs spanned the whole spike protein, with dominant responses in regions 160-218 and 743-854. No day 14 peak-response samples were available, so repertoires were characterized only after the peak T cell response. In the small 56-69-year group, the increase in depth fell short of significance, most likely because of low power. Epitopes outside the regions mutated in the B.1.351 and B.1.1.7 variants were reportedly recognized by nearly half of the unique spike-specific TCRs. Participants were mostly white British and included more females than males, and it was suggested by the authors that clonal diversity may have been underestimated.

The time point label, read with the paper, signifies: about 28 days (+/-7) after the second vaccine dose. Because spike-specific TCR depth and breadth did not differ between the two schedules, AZD1222 recipients who got a second dose at roughly 4 weeks were pooled with those who got a second dose at roughly 12 weeks. Vaccinee samples came from UK trials COV001 and COV002, including a single-blind randomized controlled phase 2/3 trial of AZD1222 (ChAdOx1 nCoV-19) in healthy adults. Trial participant PBMC samples were collected at day 0 and day 28 after the second dose for TCRbeta chain sequencing. CDR1 and CDR2, per the germline V gene, are MNHEY and SVGEGT. The CDR3, from cysteine to phenylalanine, totals 15 residues. Only the CDR3 region is kept as DNA, spanning 45 bases read in frame from base 1. Cut back by 2 bases and 1 base, the V and J ends lie 11 bases apart.

The specimen comprised peripheral blood, sampled 28 days after the second AZD1222 dose. The sequence came from an adult who received the AZD1222 COVID-19 vaccine. The rearranged segments are TRBV6-2 or TRBV6-3 and TRBJ2-5; a tentative D call is TRBD2 (6 bases match). The sequenced DNA is TGTGCCAGCAGTTACCAGAGTAGCGGCCAAGAGACCCAGTACTTC. Its protein reads: CASSYQSSGQETQYF.